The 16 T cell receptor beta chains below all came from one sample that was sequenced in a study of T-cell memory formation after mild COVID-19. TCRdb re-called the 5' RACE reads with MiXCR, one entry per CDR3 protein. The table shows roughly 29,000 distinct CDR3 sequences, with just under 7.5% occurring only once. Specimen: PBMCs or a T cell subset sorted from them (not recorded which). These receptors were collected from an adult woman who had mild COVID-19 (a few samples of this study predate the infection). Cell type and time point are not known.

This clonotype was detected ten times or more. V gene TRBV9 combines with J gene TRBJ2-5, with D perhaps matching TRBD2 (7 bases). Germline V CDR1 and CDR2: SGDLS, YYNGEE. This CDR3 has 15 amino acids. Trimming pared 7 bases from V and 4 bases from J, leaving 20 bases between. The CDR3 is CASAWGGRPGETQYF. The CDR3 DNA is TGTGCCAGCGCGTGGGGGGGCCGCCCAGGAGAGACCCAGTACTTC.

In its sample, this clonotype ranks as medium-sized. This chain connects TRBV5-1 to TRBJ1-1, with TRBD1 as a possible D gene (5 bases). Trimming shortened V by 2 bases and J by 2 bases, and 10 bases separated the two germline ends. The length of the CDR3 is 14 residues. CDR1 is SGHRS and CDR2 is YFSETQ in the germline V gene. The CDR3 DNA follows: TGCGCCAGCAGCTTTTGGGGGACTAACACTGAAGCTTTCTTT. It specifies CASSFWGTNTEAFF. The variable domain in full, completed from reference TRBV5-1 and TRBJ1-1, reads KAGVTQTPRYLIKTRGQQVTLSCSPISGHRSVSWYQQTPGQGLQFLFEYFSETQRNKGNFPGRFSGRQFSNSRSEMNVSTLELGDSALYLCASSFWGTNTEAFFGQGTRLTVV.

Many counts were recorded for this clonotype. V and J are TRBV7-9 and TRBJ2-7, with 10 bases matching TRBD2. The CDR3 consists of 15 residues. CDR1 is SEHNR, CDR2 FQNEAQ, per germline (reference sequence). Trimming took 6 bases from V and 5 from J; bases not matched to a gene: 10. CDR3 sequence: CASRKAGGPPDEQYF. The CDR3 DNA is TGTGCCAGCAGGAAAGCGGGAGGGCCCCCGGACGAGCAGTACTTC.

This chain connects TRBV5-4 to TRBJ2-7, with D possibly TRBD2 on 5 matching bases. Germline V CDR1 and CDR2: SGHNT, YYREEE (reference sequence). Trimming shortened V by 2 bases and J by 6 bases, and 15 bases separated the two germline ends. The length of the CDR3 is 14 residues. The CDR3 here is CASSFRLSGSEQYF. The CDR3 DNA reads TGTGCCAGCAGCTTTCGACTATCGGGAAGCGAGCAGTACTTC.

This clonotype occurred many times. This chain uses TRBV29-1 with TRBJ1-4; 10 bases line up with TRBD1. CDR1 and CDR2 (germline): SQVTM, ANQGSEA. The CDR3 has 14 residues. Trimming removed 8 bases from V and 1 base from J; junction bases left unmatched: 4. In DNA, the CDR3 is TGCAGCTTCCGGGACAGGGGAACTAATGAAAAACTGTTTTTT. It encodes CSFRDRGTNEKLFF.

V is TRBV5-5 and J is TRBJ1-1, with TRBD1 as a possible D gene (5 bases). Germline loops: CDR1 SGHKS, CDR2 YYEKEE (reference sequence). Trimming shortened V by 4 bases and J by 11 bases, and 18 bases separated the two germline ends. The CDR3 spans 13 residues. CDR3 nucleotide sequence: TGTGCCAGCAGCCCTGACAGTGACCCGTGGGCTTTCTTT. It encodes CASSPDSDPWAFF.

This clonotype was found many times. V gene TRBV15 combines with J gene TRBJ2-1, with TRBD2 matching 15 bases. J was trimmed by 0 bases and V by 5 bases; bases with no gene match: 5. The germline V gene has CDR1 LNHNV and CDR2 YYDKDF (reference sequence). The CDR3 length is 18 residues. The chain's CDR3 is CATSGGLAGGSSYNEQFF. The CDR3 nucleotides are TGTGCCACCAGCGGGGGACTAGCGGGAGGCAGCTCCTACAATGAGCAGTTCTTC.

The CDR3 is CASSYKILEAFF. The CDR3 DNA reads TGTGCCAGCAGTTACAAAATTTTGGAAGCTTTCTTT. This chain uses TRBV12-3 or TRBV12-4 with TRBJ1-1, with no clear D. This CDR3 is 12 amino acids long. With 4 bases removed from V and 8 bases from J, the gap between germline ends came to 11 bases.

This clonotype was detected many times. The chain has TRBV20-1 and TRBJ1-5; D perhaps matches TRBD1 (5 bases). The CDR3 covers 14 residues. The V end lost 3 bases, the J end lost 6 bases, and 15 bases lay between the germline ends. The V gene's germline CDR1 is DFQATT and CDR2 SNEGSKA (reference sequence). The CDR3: CSARAPGEAQPQHF. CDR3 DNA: TGCAGTGCTAGGGCCCCGGGGGAGGCTCAGCCCCAGCATTTT.

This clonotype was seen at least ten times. CDR3 sequence: CASSQGLASGPYEQYF. The CDR3 DNA reads TGTGCCAGCAGCCAAGGGTTGGCTAGCGGACCCTACGAGCAGTACTTC. The chain carries TRBV3-1 and TRBJ2-7; 7 bases align to TRBD2. V dropped 1 base and J dropped 2; count of bases not matched to a gene: 8. The length of the CDR3 is 16 residues. Germline assignment: CDR1 LGHDT and CDR2 YNNKEL (reference sequence).

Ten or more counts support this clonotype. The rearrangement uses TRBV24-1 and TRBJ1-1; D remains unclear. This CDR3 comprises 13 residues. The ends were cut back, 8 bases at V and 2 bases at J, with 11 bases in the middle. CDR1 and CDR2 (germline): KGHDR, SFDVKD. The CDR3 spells CATKGPTNTEAFF. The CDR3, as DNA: TGTGCCACCAAAGGGCCCACAAACACTGAAGCTTTCTTT.

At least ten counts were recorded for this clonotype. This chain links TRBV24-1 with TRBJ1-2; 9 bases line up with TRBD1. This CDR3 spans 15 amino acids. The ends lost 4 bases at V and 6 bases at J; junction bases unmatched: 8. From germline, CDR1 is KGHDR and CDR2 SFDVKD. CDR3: CATSDSGQGRDGYTF. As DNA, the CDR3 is TGTGCCACCAGTGACTCGGGACAGGGCCGGGATGGCTACACCTTC.

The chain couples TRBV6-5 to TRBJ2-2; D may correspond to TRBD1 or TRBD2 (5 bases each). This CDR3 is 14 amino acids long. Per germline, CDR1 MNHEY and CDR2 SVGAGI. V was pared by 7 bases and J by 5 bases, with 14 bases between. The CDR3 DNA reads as TGTGCCAGCACTAAGTTGGGGGTAACCGGGGAGCTGTTTTTT. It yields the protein CASTKLGVTGELFF.

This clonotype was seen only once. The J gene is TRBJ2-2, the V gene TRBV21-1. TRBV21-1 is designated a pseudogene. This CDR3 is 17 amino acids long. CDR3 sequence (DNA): TGTGCCAGCAGCAAGGCCGGTTATCGGGGTAACACCGGGGAGCTGTTTTTT. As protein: CASSKAGYRGNTGELFF.

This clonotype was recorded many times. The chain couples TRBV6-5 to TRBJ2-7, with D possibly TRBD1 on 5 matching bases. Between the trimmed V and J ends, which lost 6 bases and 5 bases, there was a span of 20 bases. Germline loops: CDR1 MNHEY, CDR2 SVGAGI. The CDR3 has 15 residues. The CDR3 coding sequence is TGTGCCAGCAGGCGAGGACACCTCCTCGCGCACGAGCAGTACTTC. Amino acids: CASRRGHLLAHEQYF.

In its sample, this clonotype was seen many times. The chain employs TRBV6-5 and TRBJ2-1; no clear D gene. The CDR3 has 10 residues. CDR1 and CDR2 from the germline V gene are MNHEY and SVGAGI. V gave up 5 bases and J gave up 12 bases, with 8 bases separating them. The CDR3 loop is CASSAWGQFF. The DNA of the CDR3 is TGTGCCAGCAGTGCCTGGGGGCAGTTCTTC.